The 7 T cell receptor beta chains below all came from one sample that was sequenced in a study of blood T cells in healthy people across ages (dated by TCRdb to the mid-2010s). The protocol used for the library was 5' RACE. Sequenced on an Illumina HiSeq 2500. A second about 7 to 12 cycle PCR used a sample-barcoded 5' primer and a J-beta primer mix. TCRdb redid the processing of the public reads, applying fastp at Q25 and MiXCR, and retained in-frame beta chains. Each entry merges the rows of one CDR3 protein and shows their most common DNA and genes. The sample contains about 1.8 million distinct CDR3 sequences, roughly 52% of them found a single time. The ten largest make up less than 2.5% of the sample. The sample consisted of blood. These TCRs come from a woman between 35 and 50 years old in good health.

V is TRBV12-3 or TRBV12-4 and J is TRBJ2-7; 8 positions agree with TRBD2. The DNA matches TRBJ2-5 better at its end, which makes the J call doubtful. The CDR3 totals 15 residues. The CDR3 protein is CASSLLAGGVETQYF. The CDR3 region has the DNA TGTGCCAGCAGTTTACTTGCGGGGGGCGTGGAGACCCAGTACTTC.

The chain is built from TRBV6-2 or TRBV6-3 and TRBJ2-3; 10 bases fit TRBD2. The CDR3 covers 17 residues. The junction had 11 bases not matched to a gene; V was cut back by 5 bases and J by 3 bases. Germline CDR1 MNHEY, CDR2 SVGEGT. This chain's CDR3 is CASSPRRAGGPTDTQYF. The CDR3 DNA follows: TGTGCCAGCAGTCCGCGACGAGCGGGGGGGCCGACAGATACGCAGTATTTT.

V gene TRBV4-3 combines with J gene TRBJ1-4, with 7 positions matching TRBD1. The germline V gene encodes CDR1 LGHNA and CDR2 YSLEER. The CDR3 runs to 15 residues. J was trimmed by 5 bases and V by 2 bases; bases with no gene match: 5. The CDR3 coding sequence is TGCGCCAGCAGCCAAAGGACAGGACCAAATGAAAAACTGTTTTTT. This gives the protein CASSQRTGPNEKLFF.

This chain joins TRBV18 and TRBJ1-1, with D maybe TRBD1 (5 bases). The CDR3 runs 12 residues. The V and J ends lost 7 bases and 4 bases respectively, with 10 bases between them. Germline assignment: CDR1 KGHSH and CDR2 LQKENI. The CDR3 region has the DNA TGTGCCAGCTTAGTGGGACCCACTGAAGCTTTCTTT. It encodes CASLVGPTEAFF.

The J gene is TRBJ2-5, the V gene TRBV7-6; D could derive from TRBD1 or TRBD2 (6 bases each). With 6 bases removed from V and 0 bases from J, the gap between germline ends came to 14 bases. This CDR3 is 15 amino acids long. CDR1 SGHVS and CDR2 FNYEAQ come from the germline V gene. As DNA, the CDR3 is TGTGCCAGCAGTTACACGGAGGGGGACCAAGAGACCCAGTACTTC. Translating gives CASSYTEGDQETQYF.

The chain combines TRBV28 with TRBJ2-4; 7 bases align to TRBD1. Trimming cost V 4 bases and J 1 base; bases outside gene matches: 7. Germline assignment: CDR1 MDHEN and CDR2 SYDVKM. CDR3 length: 16 residues. CDR3 sequence (DNA): TGTGCCAGCAGTTGGGGGACACAGGGGGCCAAAAACATTCAGTACTTC. The encoded protein is CASSWGTQGAKNIQYF.

This rearrangement joins TRBV15 to TRBJ2-4, with D uncertain. Deletions cut 2 bases from V and 1 base from J, with 15 bases between. This CDR3 contains 17 residues. In germline, CDR1 is LNHNV, CDR2 YYDKDF (reference sequence). This chain's CDR3 is CATSRTVARDAKNIQYF. The CDR3 DNA is TGTGCCACCAGCAGAACCGTGGCCCGTGACGCCAAAAACATTCAGTACTTC. Based on the CDR3 plus reference TRBV15 and TRBJ2-4, the full variable domain is DAMVIQNPRYQVTQFGKPVTLSCSQTLNHNVMYWYQQKSSQAPKLLFHYYDKDFNNEADTPDNFQSRRPNTSFCFLDIRSPGLGDTAMYLCATSRTVARDAKNIQYFGAGTRLSVL.